This T cell receptor beta chain was captured by sequencing in a study of blood T cell repertoires in COVID-19. Study-level information: The study drew acute and convalescent COVID-19 samples from the United States, Italy and Spain.

Per the study methods: Reference gene primer amplification gave estimated nucleated cell counts. TCRdb keeps only in-frame clones here, not all; method: immunoSEQ multiplex PCR. D and trimming come from the DNA, and the V and J calls and clone size come from that table. The data hold 100,000 to 130,000 clones, with about 80% observed a single time. In germline, CDR1 is LGHDT, CDR2 YNNKEL (reference sequence). The length of the CDR3 is 14 residues. The V end was cut by 4 bases, the J end by 4 bases, with 13 bases between. What was sequenced was peripheral blood. This TCR was recovered from a man between 65 and 80 years old with acute or convalescent COVID-19. The V call is TRBV3-1 (or the pseudogene TRBV3-2), the J call TRBJ2-5; D possibly corresponds to TRBD1 (6 bases). The CDR3 DNA sequence: TGTGCCAGCAGCCCCATACAGGGTGGAGAGACCCAGTACTTC. The encoded protein is CASSPIQGGETQYF.